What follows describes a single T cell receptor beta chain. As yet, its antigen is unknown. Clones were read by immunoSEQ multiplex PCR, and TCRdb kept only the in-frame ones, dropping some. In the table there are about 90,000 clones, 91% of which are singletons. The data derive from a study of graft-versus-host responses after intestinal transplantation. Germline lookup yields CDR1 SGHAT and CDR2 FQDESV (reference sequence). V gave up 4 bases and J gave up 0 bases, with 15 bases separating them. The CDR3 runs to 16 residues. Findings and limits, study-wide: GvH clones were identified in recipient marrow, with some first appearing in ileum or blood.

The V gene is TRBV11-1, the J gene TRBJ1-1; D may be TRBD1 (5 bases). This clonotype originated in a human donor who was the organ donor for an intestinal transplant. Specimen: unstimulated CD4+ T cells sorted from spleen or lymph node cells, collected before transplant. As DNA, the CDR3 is TGTGCCAGCAGCTCGTGGGGCTCAGGATTGAACACTGAAGCTTTCTTT. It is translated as CASSSWGSGLNTEAFF.